Listed below are T cell receptor beta chains from one sample, sequenced in a study of shared T cell receptors in the human thymus. The repertoire was sequenced with immunoSEQ multiplex PCR; TCRdb's copy has only in-frame clones and lacks some. The table lists 500,000 to 850,000 clones, more than 75% of them singletons. These records were also assigned to another study, of human thymus T cells.

The sample consisted of thymocytes. The receptors come from a boy in the first two years of life with a congenital heart defect. The CDR3 runs from the conserved cysteine through the conserved F or W. D genes are given only for firm matches. Not every row has a clone size; where given, it reads once, few, many or a size class.

>TRBD1|-|TRBV27|TRBJ2-3
TGTGCCAGCAGTTTAAGGGACAGGGTCACAGATACGCAGTATTTT
CASSLRDRVTDTQYF
>TRBD1|-|TRBV7-9|TRBJ2-7
TGTGCCAGCAGCTTAGCGTCGACAGGGAGCTGTGGTGAGCAGTACTTC
CASSLASTGSCGEQYF
>TRBD2|-|TRBV6-5|TRBJ2-2
TGTGCCAGCAGGCGGGGGGGCACCGGGGAGCTGTTTTTT
CASRRGGTGELFF
>TRBD1|-|TRBV6-6|TRBJ1-6
TGTGCCAGCAGTTACGACCGGACAGGGTCTATCCCCCTCCACTTT
CASSYDRTGSIPLHF
>-|-|TRBV6-1|TRBJ1-1
TGTGCCAGCAGTGAAGTAGGGGCGGATGAAGCTTTCTTT
CASSEVGADEAFF
>TRBD1|-|TRBV28|TRBJ2-1
TGTGCCAGCAGCCCAGGGGGCGGGGAGCAGTTCTTC
CASSPGGGEQFF
>TRBD2|-|TRBV6-4|TRBJ2-2
TGTGCCAGCAGTGACTCGGGACTAGCGGACGGGGAGCTGTTTTTT
CASSDSGLADGELFF
>TRBD2|few|TRBV28|TRBJ2-2
TGTGCCAGCAGTTTAGGGCGGGAGTTGAACACCGGGGAGCTGTTTTTT
CASSLGRELNTGELFF
>-|-|TRBV5-8|TRBJ1-6
TGTGCCAGCAGCTTGTCGGGGAGCTCCTATAATTCACCCCTCCACTTT
CASSLSGSSYNSPLHF
>-|-|TRBV9|TRBJ2-7
TGTGCCAGCAGCGTAGGACATGTCGGCGAGCAGTACTTC
CASSVGHVGEQYF
>-|-|TRBV9|TRBJ1-5
TGTGCCAGCAGCGTTGGACAGTCAGGTCAGCCCCAGCATTTT
CASSVGQSGQPQHF
>TRBD2|-|TRBV5-4|TRBJ2-7
TGTGCCGGGGAGACTAGCGGGACCCACGAGCAGTACTTC
CAGETSGTHEQYF
>TRBD2|-|TRBV2|TRBJ2-1
TGTGCCAGCAGCGGAACTAGCGGGGGGCACAATGAGCAGTTCTTC
CASSGTSGGHNEQFF
>-|-|TRBV28|TRBJ2-7
TGTGCCAGCAGTCCCCCCGGGCAGGGGAACTCCTACGAGCAGTACTTC
CASSPPGQGNSYEQYF
>TRBD2|-|TRBV7-9|TRBJ2-7
TGTGCCAGCAGTACACAGGGGGGGGAGGGGACTAGCGGGAGCTACGAGCAGTACTTC
CASSTQGGEGTSGSYEQYF
>-|-|TRBV30|TRBJ1-5
TGTGCCTGGAGTGGGGACTTCAATCAGCCCCAGCATTTT
CAWSGDFNQPQHF
>TRBD2|-|TRBV29-1|TRBJ2-7
TGCAGCGTTGCCCCTAGCGGGAAGACCTACGAGCAGTACTTC
CSVAPSGKTYEQYF
>TRBD1|-|TRBV5-1|TRBJ2-7
TGCGCCAGCAGCTTGGGTGTTGGGACAGGGACAATATCGACCACCTACGAGCAGTACTTC
CASSLGVGTGTISTTYEQYF
>TRBD1|-|TRBV5-6|TRBJ1-6
TGTGCCAGCAGCAGCGGGACAGGGTACGATAATTCACCCCTCCACTTT
CASSSGTGYDNSPLHF
>TRBD1|-|TRBV7-2|TRBJ1-2
TGTGCCAGCAGCAACCGGGACAGGGGTATTTATGGCTACACCTTC
CASSNRDRGIYGYTF
>-|-|TRBV19|TRBJ1-1
TGTGCCAGTCGTAGGGGAGACCCGGGCAACACTGAAGCTTTCTTT
CASRRGDPGNTEAFF
>-|-|TRBV7-2|TRBJ1-1
TGTGCCAGCAGCTTAGTTGGCAGGACTCCGAACACTGATTCAGCTTTCTTT
CASSLVGRTPNTDSAFF
>-|-|TRBV19|TRBJ1-5
TGTGCCAGTAGCCAACAGGGACGTCATGGTCAGCCCCAGCATTTT
CASSQQGRHGQPQHF
>TRBD2|-|TRBV7-9|TRBJ2-1
TGTGCCAGCAGCTTAGAGGGTCTGGGACTAGCAGACAATGAGCAGTTCTTC
CASSLEGLGLADNEQFF
>-|-|TRBV19|TRBJ1-5
TGTGCCAGTAGTATAGATCCTAGTCTGAGTCAGCCCCAGCATTTT
CASSIDPSLSQPQHF
>-|few|TRBV18|TRBJ2-3
TGTGCCAGCTCACCAGTTGGGGGGTCGTCTAGCACAGATACGCAGTATTTT
CASSPVGGSSSTDTQYF
>-|-|TRBV4-3|TRBJ2-1
TGCGCCAGCAGCCAAGTCACGACTCCATTTAATGAGCAGTTCTTC
CASSQVTTPFNEQFF